A selection of T cell receptor beta chains follows, all from one sample in a study of blood T cell repertoires in COVID-19. Generated by immunoSEQ multiplex PCR, the TCRdb table keeps only in-frame clones and is missing some. The sample lists about 270,000 clones, more than 75% occurring once. The material sequenced was peripheral blood. These receptors all come from a man aged 40-49 years with active or convalescent COVID-19. CDR3s include the opening cysteine and the closing phenylalanine or tryptophan. The order of the fields is CDR3 length, J gene, clone size, V gene, D gene, CDR3 protein, CDR3 DNA. A D gene is named only where the DNA matches it firmly. Not all rows give a size; the values are once, few, many and, for expanded clones, a class.

16 | TRBJ2-1 | - | TRBV11-2 | TRBD2 | CASSPSGGISYNEQFF | TGTGCCAGCAGCCCTAGCGGGGGGATCTCCTACAATGAGCAGTTCTTC
15 | TRBJ1-2 | once | TRBV2 | TRBD1 | CASRLTGQGAQGYTF | TGTGCCAGCAGACTAACCGGACAGGGGGCACAAGGCTACACCTTC
16 | TRBJ2-3 | - | TRBV12-5 | TRBD2 | CASGLSWGGNTDTQYF | TGTGCTAGTGGTTTGTCCTGGGGGGGAAACACAGATACGCAGTATTTT
13 | TRBJ2-7 | - | TRBV11-2 | TRBD1 | CASSLGQIYEQYF | TGTGCCAGCAGCCTGGGACAGATCTACGAGCAGTACTTC
15 | TRBJ1-1 | - | TRBV11-3 | - | CASSQGGGMNTEAFF | TGTGCCAGCAGCCAAGGGGGGGGAATGAACACTGAAGCTTTCTTT
17 | TRBJ2-7 | - | TRBV6-7 | - | CASSYHGQSKSSYEQYF | TGTGCCAGCAGTTACCATGGGCAGTCAAAGAGCTCCTACGAGCAGTACTTC
14 | TRBJ2-7 | few | TRBV9 | TRBD1 | CASSVEGQGDEQYF | TGTGCCAGCAGCGTAGAGGGACAGGGAGACGAGCAGTACTTC
14 | TRBJ1-5 | - | TRBV18 | - | CASSHGVQNQPQHF | TGTGCCAGCTCGCACGGGGTACAGAATCAGCCCCAGCATTTT
16 | TRBJ1-5 | - | TRBV5-1 | TRBD1 | CASSPLGTGGNQPQHF | TGCGCCAGCAGCCCTCTGGGGACAGGGGGAAATCAGCCCCAGCATTTT
17 | TRBJ2-2 | few | TRBV18 | TRBD2 | CASSPDAAGANTGELFF | TGTGCCAGCTCACCAGATGCAGCGGGAGCCAACACCGGGGAGCTGTTTTTT
13 | TRBJ1-1 | - | TRBV3-1/TRBV3-2 | - | CASSFELNTEAFF | TGTGCCAGCAGTTTTGAGCTGAACACTGAAGCTTTCTTT
13 | TRBJ2-2 | once | TRBV28 | - | CASRSADTGELFF | TGTGCCAGCAGATCGGCGGACACCGGGGAGCTGTTTTTT
12 | TRBJ1-1 | - | TRBV28 | - | CASSSRLAEAFF | TGTGCCAGCAGTAGCCGTCTTGCTGAAGCTTTCTTT
16 | TRBJ1-1 | - | TRBV21-1 | - | CASSKEPGQKNTEAFF | TGTGCCAGCAGCAAAGAACCAGGACAGAAGAACACTGAAGCTTTCTTT
14 | TRBJ1-5 | - | TRBV28 | TRBD1 | CASSLGTGFQPQHF | TGTGCCAGCAGCCTCGGGACAGGGTTTCAGCCCCAGCATTTT
14 | TRBJ1-3 | - | TRBV11-2 | - | CASSFRQAGNTIYF | TGTGCCAGCAGCTTTAGGCAGGCTGGAAACACCATATATTTT
17 | TRBJ2-7 | - | TRBV21-1 | - | CASSKGQVAPSAYEQYF | TGTGCCAGCAGCAAAGGACAAGTGGCACCATCGGCCTACGAGCAGTACTTC
16 | TRBJ1-2 | - | TRBV28 | - | CASTLPGTLGGYGYTF | TGTGCCAGCACACTACCCGGGACACTCGGTGGCTATGGCTACACCTTC
18 | TRBJ2-3 | - | TRBV4-1 | TRBD2 | CASSQDLVSGSGTDTQYF | TGCGCCAGCAGCCAAGATTTGGTAAGCGGGAGTGGCACAGATACGCAGTATTTT
13 | TRBJ1-1 | - | TRBV13 | - | CASSLERYTEAFF | TGTGCCAGCAGCTTAGAGAGGTACACTGAAGCTTTCTTT
13 | TRBJ1-3 | - | TRBV5-6 | - | CASSFRAGNTIYF | TGTGCCAGCAGCTTCAGGGCTGGAAACACCATATATTTT
14 | TRBJ2-7 | once | TRBV6-5 | TRBD1 | CASSRDRSSYEQYF | TGTGCCAGCAGTCGGGACAGGTCCTCCTACGAGCAGTACTTC
19 | TRBJ2-7 | - | TRBV21-1 | - | CASSTGTSGRRWCAREQYF | TGTGCCAGCAGCACTGGGACTAGCGGGAGGAGATGGTGTGCTCGGGAGCAGTACTTC
11 | TRBJ2-5 | - | TRBV20-1 | - | CSAKGEETQYF | TGCAGTGCTAAAGGGGAAGAGACCCAGTACTTC
13 | TRBJ2-2 | - | TRBV19 | - | CASSIGQSGELFF | TGTGCCAGTAGTATAGGACAGTCCGGGGAGCTGTTTTTT
16 | TRBJ1-6 | - | TRBV3-1/TRBV3-2 | - | CASSHADVTLYSPLHF | TGTGCCAGCAGCCATGCGGATGTAACCCTTTATTCACCCCTCCACTTT
15 | TRBJ1-1 | - | TRBV7-9 | - | CASSPPGSENTEAFF | TGTGCCAGCAGCCCACCCGGCAGCGAGAACACTGAAGCTTTCTTT
15 | TRBJ2-7 | once | TRBV6-2/TRBV6-3 | - | CASSYSGQGLNEQYF | TGTGCCAGCAGTTACTCGGGGCAGGGTCTAAACGAGCAGTACTTC
14 | TRBJ2-5 | - | TRBV28 | TRBD1 | CAENPGQGGETQYF | TGTGCCGAAAACCCGGGACAGGGTGGAGAGACCCAGTACTTC
15 | TRBJ1-1 | - | TRBV27 | - | CASSSSWFGNTEAFF | -
12 | TRBJ2-1 | - | TRBV24-1 | TRBD2 | CATGEGYNEQFF | TGTGCCACCGGGGAGGGCTACAATGAGCAGTTCTTC
14 | TRBJ2-2 | - | TRBV7-3 | TRBD1 | CASSSTGFTGELFF | TGTGCCAGCAGCTCGACAGGGTTTACCGGGGAGCTGTTTTTT
13 | TRBJ2-5 | - | TRBV19 | TRBD2 | CASSQSGGETQYF | TGTGCCAGTAGTCAATCGGGGGGGGAGACCCAGTACTTC
17 | TRBJ1-3 | - | TRBV3-1/TRBV3-2 | - | CASSQYGGTTSGNTIYF | TGTGCCAGCAGCCAATATGGAGGAACTACCTCTGGAAACACCATATATTTT
12 | TRBJ2-7 | - | TRBV12-3/TRBV12-4 | TRBD2 | CASSVGGFEQYF | TGTGCCAGCAGTGTCGGGGGGTTCGAGCAGTACTTC
17 | TRBJ1-5 | - | TRBV24-1 | TRBD1 | CATSDPDRGGGNQPQHF | TGTGCCACCAGTGACCCTGACAGGGGAGGTGGCAATCAGCCCCAGCATTTT
15 | TRBJ1-5 | - | TRBV2 | TRBD1 | CASSEGTGSNQPQHF | TGTGCCAGCAGTGAAGGGACAGGTAGCAATCAGCCCCAGCATTTT
17 | TRBJ2-7 | - | TRBV11-3 | - | CASSLGPPGAFSYEQYF | TGTGCCAGCAGCTTAGGACCCCCGGGAGCCTTCTCCTACGAGCAGTACTTC
14 | TRBJ1-1 | few | TRBV27 | - | CASSFGGFATEAFF | TGTGCCAGCAGTTTCGGGGGTTTTGCCACTGAAGCTTTCTTT
17 | TRBJ2-1 | - | TRBV12-5 | TRBD1 | CASGLPPGTAPLNEQFF | TGTGCTAGTGGTTTGCCTCCCGGGACAGCCCCCCTAAATGAGCAGTTCTTC
14 | TRBJ1-1 | - | TRBV2 | TRBD1 | CASSPLTGDTEAFF | TGTGCCAGCAGCCCCCTCACAGGGGACACTGAAGCTTTCTTT
15 | TRBJ1-1 | - | TRBV2 | TRBD1 | CASSPRQGVNTEAFF | TGTGCCAGCAGTCCCAGACAGGGAGTGAACACTGAAGCTTTCTTT
17 | TRBJ2-3 | - | TRBV9 | - | CASSVVPGGAGTDTQYF | TGTGCCAGCAGCGTAGTTCCCGGCGGGGCTGGCACAGATACGCAGTATTTT
14 | TRBJ2-5 | - | TRBV5-6 | TRBD1 | CASSSRQGQETQYF | TGTGCCAGCAGCTCTAGACAGGGCCAAGAGACCCAGTACTTC
14 | TRBJ2-1 | - | TRBV28 | - | CASSPPGTIDEQFF | TGTGCCAGCAGCCCACCCGGGACAATCGATGAGCAGTTCTTC
14 | TRBJ2-7 | - | TRBV6-5 | TRBD1 | CASSSDTGVGEQYF | TGTGCCAGCAGTTCTGACACAGGGGTAGGCGAGCAGTACTTC
15 | TRBJ2-7 | - | TRBV11-2 | TRBD2 | CASSLESSGSYEQYF | TGTGCCAGCAGCTTAGAGTCTAGCGGGAGCTACGAGCAGTACTTC
13 | TRBJ2-1 | - | TRBV9 | - | CASSAQGLNEQFF | TGTGCCAGCAGCGCTCAGGGCTTAAATGAGCAGTTCTTC